Described below is a single TCR beta chain sequence and its context. Trimming removed 4 bases from V and 4 bases from J, with 2 bases in between. The CDR3 contains 12 residues. Germline CDR1 is SEHNR and CDR2 is FQNEAQ (reference sequence). Under the authors' procedure: Counts of nucleated cells, estimated from reference gene primer amplification, were obtained. This table comes from immunoSEQ multiplex PCR, and its TCRdb copy is limited to in-frame clones, with some not included. From that table come the V and J calls and clone size; the DNA was used to work out D and trimming. The table includes around 300,000 clones, around 83% detected once. The entry originates in a study of blood T cell repertoires in COVID-19. Background on the study: Samples representing acute and convalescent COVID-19 were sourced from the United States, Italy and Spain. PBMCs, B-cell-depleted T cells, or T cells provided the cDNA or gDNA that made up the material.

Sequenced sample: peripheral blood. The V and J genes are TRBV7-9 and TRBJ1-6; D call uncertain. The source of this sequence is a man aged 25-45 years with active or convalescent COVID-19. The CDR3 spells CASSSYNSPLHF. CDR3 bases: TGTGCCAGCAGCTCATATAATTCACCCCTCCACTTT.